Listed below are T cell receptor beta chains from one sample, sequenced in a study of blood T cell repertoires in COVID-19. TCRdb keeps only in-frame clones here, not all; method: immunoSEQ multiplex PCR. The table has about 60,000 clones, approximately 79% seen once. The specimen was peripheral blood. These receptors were collected from a human donor in a cohort sampled during active COVID-19. CDR3s include the opening cysteine and the closing phenylalanine or tryptophan. The D gene is left open where the match is weak. Clone size is not always given. Where it is, it says once, few, many or a class for expanded clones.

d_gene	v_gene	abundance	j_gene	CDR3nt	CDR3aa
-	TRBV27	-	TRBJ1-2	TGTGCCAGCAGTTTTAAGGGGTCCCCACCAGGTGGCTACACCTTC	CASSFKGSPPGGYTF
-	TRBV29-1	-	TRBJ1-1	TGCAGCGTCAGAGGGACTGAAGCTTTCTTT	CSVRGTEAFF
-	TRBV4-1	-	TRBJ2-7	TGCGCCAGCAGCATGGGACAAAGCTACGAGCAGTACTTC	CASSMGQSYEQYF
-	TRBV4-3	once	TRBJ2-2	TGCGCCAGCAGCCAAGGCGGCTCCTGGAACACCGGGGAGCTGTTTTTT	CASSQGGSWNTGELFF
-	TRBV24-1	-	TRBJ2-1	TGTGCCACCAGTGACCAATACAGGGTGTGGGGTGACAATGAGCAGTTCTTC	CATSDQYRVWGDNEQFF
-	TRBV12-3/TRBV12-4	-	TRBJ1-2	TGTGCCAGCAGTTTAGGGCAATTAAGAGGCTACACCTTC	CASSLGQLRGYTF
-	TRBV10-3	-	TRBJ2-7	TGTGCCTCTCGGGACACAGCCTACGAGCAGTACTTC	CASRDTAYEQYF
TRBD2	TRBV4-1	-	TRBJ2-1	TGCGCCAGCAGCCAAGAACCGGGACTAGCGAGTGAGCAGTTCTTC	CASSQEPGLASEQFF
TRBD1	TRBV29-1	-	TRBJ2-7	TGCAGCGCGCGGATCCTACAGGGGGCAAAGCCCTCCTACGAGCAGTACTTC	CSARILQGAKPSYEQYF
-	TRBV6-4	-	TRBJ2-3	TGTGCCAGCAGTGACGGGGGGGCCACAGATACGCAGTATTTT	CASSDGGATDTQYF
TRBD1	TRBV4-1	-	TRBJ2-7	TGCGCCAGCAGCCAAGGGACAGGGGGGTTTATCGAGCAGTACTTC	CASSQGTGGFIEQYF
TRBD1	TRBV27	-	TRBJ1-1	TGTGCCAGCAGTCTCCTACAGGGGGCTCACACTGAAGCTTTCTTT	CASSLLQGAHTEAFF
TRBD1	TRBV9	-	TRBJ1-2	TGTGCCAGCAGCGCCCCCGAGACAGGGACGGGCTATGGCTACACCTTC	CASSAPETGTGYGYTF
TRBD1	TRBV5-1	-	TRBJ1-1	TGCGCCAGCAGCCCGACGACAGGGGCGGTATCCACTGAAGCTTTCTTT	CASSPTTGAVSTEAFF
TRBD1	TRBV14	-	TRBJ1-2	TGTGCCAGCAGCCGACTGGAGACAGGGCCCTCTATGGGCTACACCTTC	CASSRLETGPSMGYTF
TRBD1	TRBV6-2/TRBV6-3	-	TRBJ1-1	TGTGCCAGCAGTTTCCCCCCCCACGACAGGGTAAACACTGAAGCTTTCTTT	CASSFPPHDRVNTEAFF
-	TRBV27	-	TRBJ2-7	TGTGCCAGCAGTCCAACGGGCTACGAGCAGTACTTC	CASSPTGYEQYF
-	TRBV4-3	-	TRBJ1-1	TGCGCCAGCAGCCCAGCCGCCGGGGGTGGGAACACTGAAGCTTTCTTT	CASSPAAGGGNTEAFF
-	TRBV30	-	TRBJ1-1	TGTGCCTGGAGTGTAAGTTTTCCGGGTGAAGCTTTCTTT	CAWSVSFPGEAFF
TRBD1	TRBV5-4	-	TRBJ2-7	TGTGCCAGCAGCTTGGTACCGGGACAGGGTAGCGAGCAGTACTTC	CASSLVPGQGSEQYF
-	TRBV4-1	-	TRBJ1-3	TGCGCCAGCAGCCACACCGATCTAGCTGGAAACACCATATATTTT	CASSHTDLAGNTIYF
TRBD2	TRBV6-4	few	TRBJ2-3	TGTGCCAGCAGTGAGACTAGCGGGGGGTCAGATACGCAGTATTTT	CASSETSGGSDTQYF